This T cell receptor (beta chain) was sequenced for a study of blood T cell repertoires in COVID-19. Looking at the study overall: From the United States, Italy and Spain came samples of acute and convalescent COVID-19.

The CDR3 loop spans 15 amino acids. Unmatched junction bases numbered 10, after V lost 1 base and J lost 8 bases. Germline CDR1 and CDR2: LNHNV and YYDKDF (reference sequence). Using immunoSEQ multiplex PCR, the repertoire was profiled, and TCRdb retains in-frame clones only, with some absent. The table records roughly 290,000 clones, over 75% of them present only once. Participant reports of clinical history set cohort assignment. Two negative PCRs, clearance, or symptom resolution were required of recovered Cohort 3 donors. The sample was PBMCs or T cells enriched from blood (not recorded which). The TCR originated in a young woman who had recovered from COVID-19. This chain links TRBV15 with TRBJ1-1; 7 bases match TRBD1. This CDR3 is CATSRAFIGDSEAFF. The CDR3 bases are TGTGCCACCAGCAGAGCCTTTATTGGGGACAGCGAAGCTTTCTTT.